Given below is one TCR beta chain in context. The record originates from a study of control samples from healthy donors and cancer patients. With 0 bases removed from V and 7 bases from J, the gap between germline ends came to 5 bases. Germline V CDR1 and CDR2: SGHNT, YYREEE (reference sequence). The CDR3 has 13 amino acids. Data came from immunoSEQ multiplex PCR; TCRdb stores just in-frame clones and leaves some out. The data contain some 120,000 clones, more than 75% of them singletons. The TCR comes from a woman in her 70s in good health. This chain links TRBV5-4 with TRBJ1-6, with D perhaps matching TRBD1 (5 bases). The sequenced sample was blood. CDR3 sequence (DNA): TGTGCCAGCAGCTTGGGGGGGAATTCACCCCTCCACTTT. It encodes CASSLGGNSPLHF.